A selection of T cell receptor beta chains follows, all from one sample in a study of OX40 agonist ivuxolimab in advanced cancers. Sequencing was performed with immunoSEQ multiplex PCR; in TCRdb, only in-frame clones are kept and a portion is missing. The sample consists of approximately 47,000 clones, approximately 87% of them appearing once. Sequences were derived from CD4+ or CD8+ T cells sorted from blood, sampled in a trial of the OX40 agonist ivuxolimab. The origin of the receptors is an adult with an advanced solid tumor such as melanoma, head and neck, liver or kidney cancer. Both conserved end residues are part of each CDR3. A D gene is named only where the DNA matches it firmly. A row's size may be missing; if present it is once, few, many or a size class.

j_call clone_size d_call v_call cdr3_nt cdr3_aa
TRBJ2-3 few TRBD2 TRBV27 TGTGCCAGCAGTTTATCGAACGCCAGACTAGCGTCTAGCACAGATACGCAGTATTTT CASSLSNARLASSTDTQYF
TRBJ1-2 NA TRBD1 TRBV29-1 TGCAGCGTCCAGGGGGCGTATGGCTACACCTTC CSVQGAYGYTF
TRBJ2-2 NA NA TRBV4-2 TGTGCCAGCAGCCAAAGGGAGGGGGCCGGCGACGGGGAGCTGTTTTTT CASSQREGAGDGELFF
TRBJ2-1 once TRBD2 TRBV7-2 TGTGCCAGCAGCTTAGATAACAGCGGGGTCCCCTACAATGAGCAGTTCTTC CASSLDNSGVPYNEQFF
TRBJ1-1 NA TRBD1 TRBV4-1 TGCGCCAGCAGCCACCGCGACGGGGACAGTAACTTGAACACTGAAGCTTTCTTT CASSHRDGDSNLNTEAFF
TRBJ1-2 NA NA TRBV29-1 TGCAGCGTTGTTGGGCGGAAGTCTATGGGAGGCTACACCTTC CSVVGRKSMGGYTF
TRBJ1-2 NA NA TRBV5-1 TGCGCCAGCAGCTTAGGGCACAGGGCAGTGGATGGCTACACCTTC CASSLGHRAVDGYTF
TRBJ2-7 NA TRBD2 TRBV30 TGTGCCTGGAGTGTAATTGAAAGGATTGGGACTAGCGCCTACGAGCAGTACTTC CAWSVIERIGTSAYEQYF
TRBJ1-1 NA NA TRBV7-3 TGTGCCAGCAGCTTAACGCTGGGGAACACTGAAGCTTTCTTT CASSLTLGNTEAFF
TRBJ2-3 NA NA TRBV5-4 TGTGCCAGCAGCTTGCCCCCGGATACGCAGTATTTT CASSLPPDTQYF
TRBJ2-2 NA NA TRBV19 TGTGCCAGTAGTATAGACCCGCGGAGAGGCGACACCGGGGAGCTGTTTTTT CASSIDPRRGDTGELFF
TRBJ1-2 NA TRBD1 TRBV5-5 TGTGCCAGCAGCTTGCTCCCGGGACAGACTAACTATGGCTACACCTTC CASSLLPGQTNYGYTF
TRBJ1-5 NA TRBD1 TRBV6-1 TGTGCCAGCAGTGAAGGAGACAGGGGGTCTCAGCCCCAGCATTTT CASSEGDRGSQPQHF
TRBJ2-1 NA TRBD1 TRBV11-2 TGTGCCAGCAGCCGACCGGACAGGACCTACAATGAGCAGTTCTTC CASSRPDRTYNEQFF
TRBJ2-2 NA NA TRBV27 TGTGCCACCCATCCCAGTACCGGGGAGCTGTTTTTT CATHPSTGELFF
TRBJ1-2 NA NA TRBV7-2 TGTGCCAGCAGCTCCCTTCCAAGGGACTATGGCTACACCTTC CASSSLPRDYGYTF
TRBJ2-3 NA NA TRBV29-1 TGCAGCGTTGAACTTCTCCTTCTAGGCACAGATACGCAGTATTTT CSVELLLLGTDTQYF
TRBJ2-7 NA NA TRBV5-1 TGCGCCAGCAGCTTGGACCCGGCGGGTTACGAGCAGTACTTC CASSLDPAGYEQYF
TRBJ2-7 NA NA TRBV2 TGTGCCAGCATAAATCCCATGGGTCCGCACTTC CASINPMGPHF
TRBJ2-7 NA NA TRBV4-2 TGTGCCAGCAGCCAAGATGACAGCGCCTACGAGCAGTACTTC CASSQDDSAYEQYF
TRBJ1-5 NA TRBD1 TRBV6-5 TGTGCCACACAGGGGATTGGGAGCAATCAGCCCCAGCATTTT CATQGIGSNQPQHF
TRBJ2-2 NA TRBD1 TRBV9 TGTGCCAGCAGTCCGGGACAGGGGGCTCGGGAGCTGTTTTTT CASSPGQGARELFF
TRBJ2-7 NA NA TRBV27 TGTGCCAGCGGCGCCTACGAGCAGTACTTC CASGAYEQYF
TRBJ2-6 NA TRBD1 TRBV7-2 TGTGCCAGCAGCTTAGATGTTGGCTTGACAGGGGGTACCAACGTCCTGACTTTC CASSLDVGLTGGTNVLTF
TRBJ2-6 once NA TRBV30 TGTGCCTGGTATGGGGTCGGGGCCAACGTCCTGACTTTC CAWYGVGANVLTF